The 28 T cell receptor beta chains listed next were all sequenced from one sample in a study of OX40 agonist ivuxolimab in advanced cancers. The library was prepared using the immunoSEQ multiplex PCR assay. Not all clones reach the TCRdb copy of this immuneACCESS table, which keeps in-frame sequences only. Checked studies attribute under half of the gap to unresolved V genes and leave the rest unexplained. For this sample the table gives around 76,000 clones, of which around 94% were detected only once. Just over 20% of the sample is in the top ten clones. Sequenced here: CD4+ or CD8+ T cells sorted from blood, sampled in a trial of the OX40 agonist ivuxolimab. Every receptor here comes from an adult with an advanced solid tumor such as melanoma, head and neck, liver or kidney cancer.

This chain joins TRBV6-6 and TRBJ1-1; no firm D call. Between the trimmed V and J ends, which lost 6 bases and 11 bases, there was a span of 16 bases. The CDR3 contains 12 residues. CDR1 and CDR2 from the germline V gene are MNHNY and SVGAGI (reference sequence). CDR3 sequence reads: CASSPRTWWAFF. CDR3 DNA sequence: TGTGCCAGCAGCCCCCGGACCTGGTGGGCTTTCTTT.

V usage is TRBV19 and J usage is TRBJ2-7, with TRBD2 as a possible D gene (7 bases). The germline V gene has CDR1 LNHDA and CDR2 SQIVND (reference sequence). This CDR3 comprises 14 residues. V gave up 3 bases and J gave up 0 bases, with 9 bases separating them. CDR3: CASSIGGLSYEQYF. Here the CDR3 DNA reads TGTGCCAGTAGTATCGGGGGGCTCTCCTACGAGCAGTACTTC.

This clone appeared once. The chain couples TRBV5-6 to TRBJ1-1, with D possibly matching TRBD1 (5 bases). This CDR3 contains 15 residues. Trimming took 4 bases from V and 0 from J, leaving 13 bases between them. CDR1 and CDR2 from the germline V gene are SGHDT and YYEEEE. The CDR3 DNA follows: TGTGCCAGCAGCACCCCGGGACGGATGAACACTGAAGCTTTCTTT. Its translation: CASSTPGRMNTEAFF.

This clone was recorded once. This rearrangement joins TRBV7-2 to TRBJ1-5, with 8 bases lining up with TRBD1. Germline CDR1 SGHTA, CDR2 FQGNSA. The CDR3 is 15 residues long. Trimming at V came to 2 bases and at J to 6 bases, leaving 6 bases not matched to a gene. In DNA form, the CDR3 reads TGTGCCAGCAGCTTAAAACAGGGGGAGGGTCAGCCCCAGCATTTT. Translation: CASSLKQGEGQPQHF.

The V and J genes are TRBV5-1 and TRBJ2-1; tentatively, D is TRBD1 or TRBD2 (6 bases each). This CDR3 region has 14 residues. Looked up from germline, CDR1 is SGHRS and CDR2 is YFSETQ. Trimming pared 4 bases from V and 7 bases from J, leaving 15 bases between. CDR3 residues: CASSRSGGGNEQFF. The DNA for the CDR3 is TGCGCCAGCAGCCGGAGCGGAGGGGGGAATGAGCAGTTCTTC. The whole variable domain, filled in from reference TRBV5-1 and TRBJ2-1, reads KAGVTQTPRYLIKTRGQQVTLSCSPISGHRSVSWYQQTPGQGLQFLFEYFSETQRNKGNFPGRFSGRQFSNSRSEMNVSTLELGDSALYLCASSRSGGGNEQFFGPGTRLTVL.

The V call is TRBV27, the J call TRBJ2-2; the match to TRBD2 covers 7 bases. CDR3 length: 17 amino acids. V lost 1 base and J lost 3; bases outside the gene matches: 8. Germline-derived CDR1 and CDR2 are MNHEY and SMNVEV (reference sequence). The CDR3 nucleotides are TGTGCCAGCAGTTTATTGAGGCGGGGGACTTACACCGGGGAGCTGTTTTTT. This encodes CASSLLRRGTYTGELFF.

This clone was seen just once. The chain is built from TRBV14 and TRBJ2-7, with 10 nucleotides matching TRBD1. Germline V gene data show CDR1 as SGHDN and CDR2 as FVKESK. V gave up 0 bases and J gave up 6 bases; unmatched junction bases: 5. The CDR3 runs 15 residues. Written as DNA, the CDR3 is TGTGCCAGCAGCCAAGAAGGACAGGGGGAACGCGAGCAGTACTTC. Translation gives CASSQEGQGEREQYF.

This chain uses TRBV5-4 with TRBJ2-5, with TRBD2 identical over 12 bases. The CDR3 sequence is 17 residues long. The germline CDR1 and CDR2 sequences are SGHNT and YYREEE (reference sequence). V shed 4 bases, J shed 5 bases, and the junction held 12 bases outside the gene matches. In DNA, the CDR3 is TGTGCCAGCAGCCCGGTGGGGGCTAGCGGGAGGGGGGAGACCCAGTACTTC. As protein: CASSPVGASGRGETQYF.

V usage is TRBV5-4 and J usage is TRBJ2-7; TRBD2 agrees at 7 bases. Trimming cost V 4 bases and J 0 bases; bases outside gene matches: 13. The CDR3 extends over 17 amino acids. The germline gives CDR1 SGHNT, CDR2 YYREEE (reference sequence). The CDR3 coding sequence is TGTGCCAGCAGCCGAGGGTTCCGGGACTACCTCTCCTACGAGCAGTACTTC. It yields the protein CASSRGFRDYLSYEQYF.

V and J are TRBV7-9 and TRBJ2-3; D might be TRBD2 (5 bases). Germline CDR1 and CDR2: SEHNR and FQNEAQ (reference sequence). V was clipped by 6 bases and J by 4 bases, with 17 bases between them. This CDR3 has 15 amino acids. The CDR3: CASSSGIEAADTQYF. The CDR3 coding sequence is TGTGCCAGCAGTTCCGGGATTGAGGCGGCAGATACGCAGTATTTT.

This clone has just a few counts. This chain uses TRBV2 with TRBJ1-1; no definite D call. The CDR3 sequence is 14 residues long. Germline assignment: CDR1 SNHLY and CDR2 FYNNEI. Trimming removed 8 bases from V and 0 bases from J, with 13 bases in between. CDR3: CASPRGRMNTEAFF. Written as DNA, the CDR3 is TGTGCCAGCCCCCGGGGTCGAATGAACACTGAAGCTTTCTTT.

This chain uses TRBV19 with TRBJ2-5; TRBD2 matches 10 bases. The J call is uncertain, as TRBJ2-7 better fits the DNA end. Per germline, CDR1 LNHDA and CDR2 SQIVND (reference sequence). The length of the CDR3 is 16 residues. CDR3 nucleotides: TGTGCCAGTAGCGAACCGACTAGCGGGTGGCCCTACGAGCAGTACTTC. Protein: CASSEPTSGWPYEQYF.

This chain links TRBV28 with TRBJ2-1; TRBD2 agrees at 10 bases. This CDR3 has 14 amino acids. After removal of 4 bases from V and 7 bases from J, the junction contained 4 bases not matched to a gene. Germline CDR1 MDHEN, CDR2 SYDVKM. The DNA for the CDR3 is TGTGCCAGCAGTTCGGGACTAGCGCGAAATGAGCAGTTCTTC. It codes for CASSSGLARNEQFF.

The chain is built from TRBV19 and TRBJ2-7; 7 positions agree with TRBD1. The CDR3 covers 11 residues. Germline V gene lookup returns CDR1 LNHDA and CDR2 SQIVND (reference sequence). Trimming at V came to 9 bases and at J to 4 bases, leaving 3 bases not matched to a gene. The CDR3: CASGQEYEQYF. CDR3 in DNA: TGTGCCAGCGGACAGGAGTACGAGCAGTACTTC.

CDR3 sequence (DNA): TGTGCCAGCTCACCATCCGCCCGCAATCAGCCCCAGCATTTT. Its translation: CASSPSARNQPQHF. The rearrangement joins TRBV18 to TRBJ1-5; D remains unclear. Per germline, CDR1 KGHSH and CDR2 LQKENI. Deletions cut 2 bases from V and 2 bases from J, with 7 bases between. This CDR3 spans 14 amino acids.

In nucleotides, the CDR3 is TGCGCCAGCAGGGACAGGGGGATCGGCTACACCTTC. Its translation: CASRDRGIGYTF. This chain connects TRBV5-1 to TRBJ1-2; TRBD1 aligns across 10 bases. The germline gives CDR1 SGHRS, CDR2 YFSETQ. After removal of 5 bases from V and 8 bases from J, the junction contained 3 bases not matched to a gene. This CDR3 has 12 amino acids.

This clone was recorded a few times. This chain links TRBV19 with TRBJ1-1; no clear D. The germline CDR1 and CDR2 sequences are LNHDA and SQIVND (reference sequence). This CDR3 contains 14 residues. V was trimmed by 5 bases and J by 1 base, leaving 11 bases between them. CDR3 nucleotides: TGTGCCAGTAGTTGGGCAGTGGGGAACACTGAAGCTTTCTTT. Protein product: CASSWAVGNTEAFF.

The chain uses TRBV5-1 and TRBJ1-5, with a weak D call TRBD1 (6 bases). The V and J ends lost 3 bases and 3 bases respectively, with 13 bases between them. The germline V gene encodes CDR1 SGHRS and CDR2 YFSETQ. The CDR3 length is 15 residues. CDR3 sequence (DNA): TGCGCCAGCAGCTGGGCGGGGGGCTCCAATCAGCCCCAGCATTTT. As protein: CASSWAGGSNQPQHF. Based on the CDR3 plus reference TRBV5-1 and TRBJ1-5, the full variable domain is KAGVTQTPRYLIKTRGQQVTLSCSPISGHRSVSWYQQTPGQGLQFLFEYFSETQRNKGNFPGRFSGRQFSNSRSEMNVSTLELGDSALYLCASSWAGGSNQPQHFGDGTRLSIL.

The V call is TRBV6-1, the J call TRBJ1-5; D might be TRBD1 (5 bases). The V end was cut by 0 bases, the J end by 4 bases, with 19 bases between. Germline assignment: CDR1 MNHNS and CDR2 SASEGT. The CDR3 contains 18 residues. CDR3 nucleotide sequence: TGTGCCAGCAGTGAAGCGGGACCGGGGATCGGGTTTAATCAGCCCCAGCATTTT. Amino acid sequence: CASSEAGPGIGFNQPQHF.

This clone has just one count. The rearrangement links TRBV5-1 to TRBJ2-7; a possible D gene is TRBD1 (9 bases). V was trimmed by 3 bases and J by 3 bases, leaving 19 bases between them. Germline V lookup: CDR1 SGHRS, CDR2 YFSETQ. The CDR3 covers 16 residues. The CDR3 DNA sequence: TGCGCCAGCAGCTCCGGGAGGGACAGGGCAAGCTACGAGCAGTACTTC. The encoded protein is CASSSGRDRASYEQYF. The variable domain in full, with the rest retrieved from reference TRBV5-1 and TRBJ2-7, is KAGVTQTPRYLIKTRGQQVTLSCSPISGHRSVSWYQQTPGQGLQFLFEYFSETQRNKGNFPGRFSGRQFSNSRSEMNVSTLELGDSALYLCASSSGRDRASYEQYFGPGTRLTVT.

The chain links TRBV25-1 to TRBJ1-2; 9 bases agree with TRBD1. The ends lost 3 bases at V and 7 bases at J; junction bases unmatched: 6. Germline CDR1 is MGHDK and CDR2 is SYGVNS. The CDR3 has 14 amino acids. The CDR3: CASSDRDRVGGYTF. DNA for the CDR3: TGTGCCAGCAGTGACAGGGACAGGGTTGGTGGCTACACCTTC.

The chain employs TRBV7-9 and TRBJ1-2; 7 bases line up with TRBD1. The trim removed 2 bases at V and 3 bases at J, leaving 6 bases unmatched. CDR3 length equals 15 residues. Germline assignment: CDR1 SEHNR and CDR2 FQNEAQ (reference sequence). The CDR3 DNA reads TGTGCCAGCAGCTTACAGGACAGGAGGGACTATGGCTACACCTTC. Translated, it gives CASSLQDRRDYGYTF.

The chain employs TRBV7-3 and TRBJ2-7; no reliable D call. CDR1 and CDR2 from the germline V gene are SGHTA and FQGTGA. CDR3 length equals 13 residues. V shed 3 bases and J shed 7 bases, with 13 bases lying between them. In DNA form, the CDR3 reads TGTGCCAGCAGCTTTTTTGGGGATATTGAGCAGTACTTC. Its protein is CASSFFGDIEQYF.

The V call is TRBV4-3, the J call TRBJ2-2; D assignment may be TRBD1 or TRBD2 (6 bases each). The CDR3 is made up of 17 amino acids. CDR1 and CDR2 from the germline V gene are LGHNA and YSLEER. V was pared by 1 base and J by 0 bases, with 12 bases between. In nucleotides, the CDR3 is TGCGCCAGCAGCCAAGTAGGGGGGCCGACGAACACCGGGGAGCTGTTTTTT. As protein: CASSQVGGPTNTGELFF.

DNA for the CDR3: TGTGCCAGCTCACCCGGCAGCGGGGGGGCCAAGAGGGACGAGCAGTACTTC. This gives the protein CASSPGSGGAKRDEQYF. The chain couples TRBV18 to TRBJ2-7; 10 nucleotides line up with TRBD2. Germline CDR1 reads KGHSH; CDR2 reads LQKENI. The CDR3 is 17 residues long. V gave up 3 bases and J gave up 5 bases; unmatched junction bases: 13.

This clone was recorded only once. The rearrangement links TRBV5-1 to TRBJ2-7; weak D call: TRBD2 (6 bases). This CDR3 contains 13 residues. The germline V gene encodes CDR1 SGHRS and CDR2 YFSETQ. Deletions cut 4 bases from V and 5 bases from J, with 13 bases between. DNA for the CDR3: TGCGCCAGCAGCCCAGGAGGGGAGCACGAGCAGTACTTC. Amino acids: CASSPGGEHEQYF. Together with reference TRBV5-1 and TRBJ2-7, the CDR3 gives the full variable domain: KAGVTQTPRYLIKTRGQQVTLSCSPISGHRSVSWYQQTPGQGLQFLFEYFSETQRNKGNFPGRFSGRQFSNSRSEMNVSTLELGDSALYLCASSPGGEHEQYFGPGTRLTVT.

The J gene is TRBJ1-1, the V gene TRBV5-6, with TRBD1 identical over 11 bases. Per the germline V gene, CDR1 is SGHDT and CDR2 is YYEEEE. CDR3 length equals 14 residues. V lost 2 bases, J lost 4 bases, and 1 base stayed unmatched. The CDR3 here is CASSLGTGGTEAFF. The DNA for the CDR3 is TGTGCCAGCAGCTTAGGGACAGGGGGCACTGAAGCTTTCTTT.

The chain uses TRBV18 and TRBJ1-4; no clear D gene. The CDR3 length is 15 residues. The germline CDR1 and CDR2 sequences are KGHSH and LQKENI. The ends were cut back, 4 bases at V and 0 bases at J, with 9 bases in the middle. The CDR3 nucleotides read TGTGCCAGCTCACTATCGCTCACAACTAATGAAAAACTGTTTTTT. Translated: CASSLSLTTNEKLFF. Full variable domain (rest looked up from reference TRBV18 and TRBJ1-4): NAGVMQNPRHLVRRRGQEARLRCSPMKGHSHVYWYRQLPEEGLKFMVYLQKENIIDESGMPKERFSAEFPKEGPSILRIQQVVRGDSAAYFCASSLSLTTNEKLFFGSGTQLSVL.